This T cell receptor (beta chain) was captured in a study of siplizumab effects on memory and regulatory T cells. Repertoires were generated with immunoSEQ multiplex PCR, while TCRdb's copy carries only in-frame clones and drops some. The sample yields over 85,000 clones, roughly 93% seen once. Trimming shortened V by 4 bases and J by 1 base, and 11 bases separated the two germline ends. CDR1 SGHVS and CDR2 FQNEAQ come from the germline V gene. The CDR3 extends over 14 amino acids. The specimen sequenced was CD8+ T cells sorted from blood. This clonotype was sampled from a human donor in good health. The chain uses TRBV7-8 and TRBJ2-7; D gene unclear. Here the CDR3 DNA reads TGTGCCAGCAGCTCTAATGCCGGATCCTACGAGCAGTACTTC. It translates to CASSSNAGSYEQYF.